This TCR beta chain was observed in a study of shared clonotypes between healthy human individuals (TCRdb year 2020). As for the study more broadly: Two women and a few men aged 18 to 49 years were included in the cohort. For each donor, three plates each were used for CD4 naive and CD4 memory, two plates were used for CD8 naive, and one plate was used for CD8 memory. Blood TCR repertoires of roughly 5 healthy adults were deeply sequenced to estimate repertoire size and the extent of clonotype sharing between individuals. Different laboratories and diverse techniques were used to prepare libraries and sequence TCR repertoires, to increase sequencing depth and limit assay-specific biases. Between about 0.9 and 8.9 billion PBMCs per donor were obtained by leukapheresis. General findings and caveats noted by the study authors: Compared with non-shared clonotypes, the clonotypes found in all four sorted-subset donors had higher generation probabilities. Only blood was sampled, and tissue TCR repertoires likely differ from those in blood. Incomplete sequencing was indicated by rarefaction of sorted-subset datasets, despite the large sequencing depth. Based on pairwise subsampling, the degree of clonotype sharing among donors was expected to be affected by sequencing depth. Naive subsets generally had larger estimated clonotype richness than memory subsets did. The small number of donors limited the genetic and exposure-history diversity represented. Approximately 5% of naive CD4, 3.5% of naive CD8, roughly 2.4% of memory CD4, and about 0.4% of memory CD8 clonotypes were shared across a few donors.

Donors were healthy HIV-negative adults with no recently reported acute infections or vaccinations. Every donor was a Caucasian adult living in Nashville, Tennessee, USA. CD4+ T cells were enriched through magnetic negative selection, after which naive cells were positively selected on CD45RA and the remaining negative fraction served as the memory subset. Blood was collected by leukapheresis, and PBMCs were isolated by Ficoll-Histopaque density gradient centrifugation and then cryopreserved in liquid nitrogen vapor phase. Analytical flow cytometry was used to check the purity and quantity of every magnetically sorted T cell population. Genomic DNA was isolated from every sorted fraction and measured by UV absorbance on a Nanodrop 2000c. TCR CDR3 regions were amplified from genomic DNA by multiplex PCR using the deep immunoSEQ assay. Genomic DNA extracted from each cell subset was distributed evenly over all wells of several immunoSEQ 96-well plates, and each plate served as one replicate. For sorted subsets, around 0.2 ug genomic DNA, equal to 25,000 to 35,000 T cell genomes, was loaded into each replicate PCR. The purified libraries were quantified using a Qubit 3.0 fluorometer, sized with a Bioanalyzer 2100, and then quantified again using the KAPA Library Quantification kit. Every immunoSEQ 96-well plate was sequenced on a separate single-read 150-cycle Illumina NextSeq 550 flow cell. Under the source paper's analysis protocol: Because the immunoSEQ output included only junctional sequences and no quality scores, the filtering could not be the same as the filtering used for full-length reads. To assign V/J genes and CDR3, sequences were annotated using PyIR, a Python wrapper for IgBLAST v1.9, with IMGT germline references. Reads were filtered out if the reads had weak V/J assignments (E-value above 1e-6), no CDR3, stop codons, out-of-frame junctions, or ambiguous translated residues. V3J clonotypes were defined as sequences sharing an identical inferred V gene, J gene, and CDR3 amino acid sequence. Percentage overlap between repertoires was computed as shared unique clonotypes divided by the size of the smaller repertoire. RTK rarefaction, the Chao1 estimator, and Recon v2.1 estimates of unobserved clonotypes were used to assess repertoire richness. For all TCRbeta clonotypes obtained by the gDNA method from several donors, generation probabilities were computed with OLGA. TCRdb re-hosts the immuneACCESS table, in-frame sequences only. Its copies lack some clones; in the studies checked, an unresolved V gene accounts for under half of them, and the cause for the rest is not known. V and J calls and clone size follow that table, whereas D and trimming were derived from the DNA. The sample data list about 680,000 clones, and around two thirds of these were observed just once. The ten largest clones represent 1.5% to 2% of the sample.

This clone came up once. What antigen it recognizes has not been identified. No clone much larger than this one lies a single base away; base qualities are absent. The V end gives up 6 bases and the J end 4 bases, leaving 10 bases in the junction not matched to a gene. Via the germline V gene, CDR1 is SGHTA and CDR2 FQGTGA. The cysteine opens and the phenylalanine closes a CDR3 of 16 amino acids. The retained sequence is limited to the CDR3, 48 bases, with the frame set at the first base. This TCR came from a woman in her twenties or thirties in good health. Sequencing input: memory CD4+ T cells sorted from blood. The sample's cell subset or site, from its label and the paper: CD45RA-negative fraction. The sequence is built from TRBV7-3 and TRBJ2-3; 10 bases in the middle match TRBD2. Here is the DNA: TGTGCCAGCAGTCGCCTTCTAGCGGGAGTGGCAGATACGCAGTATTTT. The resulting protein is CASSRLLAGVADTQYF.